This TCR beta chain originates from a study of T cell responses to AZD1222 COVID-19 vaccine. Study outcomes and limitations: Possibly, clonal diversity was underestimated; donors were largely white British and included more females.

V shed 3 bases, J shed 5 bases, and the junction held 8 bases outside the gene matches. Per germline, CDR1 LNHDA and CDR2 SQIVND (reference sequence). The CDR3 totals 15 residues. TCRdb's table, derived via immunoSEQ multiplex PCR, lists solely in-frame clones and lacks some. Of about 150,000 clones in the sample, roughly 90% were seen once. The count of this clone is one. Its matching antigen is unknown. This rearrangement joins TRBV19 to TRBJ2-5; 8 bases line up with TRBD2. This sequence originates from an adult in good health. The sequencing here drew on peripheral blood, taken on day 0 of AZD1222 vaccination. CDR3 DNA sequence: TGTGCCAGTAGTATTACTAGCGGAAGAGAGGAGACCCAGTACTTC. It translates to CASSITSGREETQYF.